Included here is one T cell receptor (beta chain) sequence, with context. Its antigen is as yet unknown. The data were obtained in a study of shared clonotypes between healthy human individuals. About the research overall: Those who served as donors were a couple of women and a few men between the ages of 18 and 49.

The study's findings and limits: When compared with the clonotypes that were shared by all four sorted-subset donors, the non-shared clonotypes turned out to have lower generation probabilities.

CD4+ cell separation produced CD45RA+ naive and CD45RA-negative memory subsets. Each sorted subset replicate got 200 ng genomic DNA, roughly 30,000 genomes. Measured with immunoSEQ multiplex PCR; TCRdb has only the in-frame clones, and not every one. Counted here are about 680,000 clones, approximately 74% occurring once; the ten biggest clones make up approximately 1.7%. The sequence derives from a woman in her 30s in good health. Sequencing used memory CD4+ T cells sorted from blood. Subset meaning: CD45RA-negative fraction.

CDR3 protein: CASSYGLGLSAFF. CDR3 coding DNA: TGTGCCAGCAGTTACGGTTTAGGACTATCAGCTTTCTTT. This chain uses TRBV6-6 with TRBJ1-1; D is unclear. Germline assignment: CDR1 MNHNY and CDR2 SVGAGI (reference sequence). The CDR3 is made up of 13 amino acids. V was clipped by 2 bases and J by 10 bases, with 14 bases between them.